This passage covers 3 T cell receptor beta chains from one sample sequenced in a study of blood T cell repertoires in COVID-19. Using immunoSEQ multiplex PCR, the repertoire was profiled, and TCRdb retains in-frame clones only, with some absent. The sample contains some 78,000 clones, roughly 88% of which appear only once. The sample taken for sequencing was peripheral blood. The source is a man in his fifties or sixties with active or convalescent COVID-19.

The J gene is TRBJ2-1, the V gene TRBV5-8; 11 bases align to TRBD2. This CDR3 contains 19 residues. The V and J ends lost 2 bases and 0 bases, in that order; junction bases with no gene match: 10. From germline, CDR1 is SGHTS and CDR2 YDEGEE. The CDR3 is CASSFGTSGDLGSYNEQFF. CDR3 in DNA: TGTGCCAGCAGCTTCGGGACTAGCGGAGATCTAGGCTCCTACAATGAGCAGTTCTTC.

J is TRBJ2-7 and V is TRBV7-2, with no clear D. CDR3 length: 14 amino acids. V dropped 5 bases and J dropped 0 bases, with 11 bases sitting between them. Germline V gives CDR1 SGHTA, CDR2 FQGNSA. CDR3 DNA sequence: TGTGCCAGCAGCGTTGATGCCGGCTCCTACGAGCAGTACTTC. This gives the protein CASSVDAGSYEQYF.

The J gene is TRBJ2-3, the V gene TRBV3-1 (or the pseudogene TRBV3-2); 10 bases agree with TRBD2. Germline CDR1 is LGHDT and CDR2 is YNNKEL (reference sequence). This CDR3 spans 16 amino acids. Unmatched junction bases numbered 8, after V lost 4 bases and J lost 4 bases. The CDR3 DNA sequence: TGTGCCAGCAGCCCCTCTCCGGGACTAGCGTCAGATACGCAGTATTTT. Protein sequence: CASSPSPGLASDTQYF.